Sequencing of this T cell receptor beta chain was carried out in a study of T cell responses to AZD1222 COVID-19 vaccine. Method: immunoSEQ multiplex PCR; TCRdb's copy keeps in-frame clones and lacks some. This table holds 55,000 to 65,000 clones, 60% to 85% found once. Per germline, CDR1 SGHTA and CDR2 FQGNSA. V was pared by 0 bases and J by 6 bases, with 6 bases between. The CDR3 is 14 amino acids. To note about this clone: Its antigen is currently unknown.

Whole-study results and caveats: A mostly white British donor set with more females was recruited, and clonal diversity was possibly underestimated. A reported finding is that nearly half of spike-specific TCRs target unmutated variant regions. Without day 14 samples, only post-peak T cell repertoires were studied. Just a handful of people given AZD1222 tested seropositive at baseline.

The sequencing here drew on peripheral blood, taken 28 days after the second AZD1222 dose. The clonotype was recovered from an adult who received the AZD1222 COVID-19 vaccine. V and J are TRBV7-2 and TRBJ1-6; D is undetermined. The CDR3 DNA reads TGTGCCAGCAGCTTAGCGGTCGGTAATTCACCCCTCCACTTT. Translating gives CASSLAVGNSPLHF.